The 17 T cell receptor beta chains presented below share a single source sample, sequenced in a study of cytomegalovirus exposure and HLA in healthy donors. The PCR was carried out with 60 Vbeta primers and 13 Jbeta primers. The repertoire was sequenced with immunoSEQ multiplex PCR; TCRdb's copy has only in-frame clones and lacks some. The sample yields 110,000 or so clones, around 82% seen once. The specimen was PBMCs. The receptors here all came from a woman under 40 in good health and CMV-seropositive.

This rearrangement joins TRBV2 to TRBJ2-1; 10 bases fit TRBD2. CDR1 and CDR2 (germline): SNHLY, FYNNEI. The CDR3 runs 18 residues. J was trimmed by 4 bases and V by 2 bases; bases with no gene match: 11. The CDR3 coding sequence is TGTGCCAGCAGTGAATTTACTAGCGGGATTGGGGGGTACAATGAGCAGTTCTTC. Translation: CASSEFTSGIGGYNEQFF.

The CDR3, as DNA: TGTGCCACCAGCAGAGATCTCGTAGTAGCTTTCTTT. Translation gives CATSRDLVVAFF. The chain has TRBV15 and TRBJ1-1, with unresolved D. Trimming shortened V by 0 bases and J by 10 bases, and 9 bases separated the two germline ends. The CDR3 is 12 amino acids. Germline CDR1 and CDR2: LNHNV and YYDKDF (reference sequence).

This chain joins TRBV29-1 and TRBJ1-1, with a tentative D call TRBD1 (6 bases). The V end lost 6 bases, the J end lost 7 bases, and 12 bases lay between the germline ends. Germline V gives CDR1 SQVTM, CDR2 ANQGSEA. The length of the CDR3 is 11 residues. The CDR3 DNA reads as TGCAGCGTGGCTCGGACAGATGAAGCTTTCTTT. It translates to CSVARTDEAFF.

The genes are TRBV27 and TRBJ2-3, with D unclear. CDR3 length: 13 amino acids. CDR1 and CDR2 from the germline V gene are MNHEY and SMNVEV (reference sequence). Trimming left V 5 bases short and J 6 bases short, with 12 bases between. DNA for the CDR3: TGTGCCAGCAGTGCAACCGTGGAGGATACGCAGTATTTT. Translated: CASSATVEDTQYF.

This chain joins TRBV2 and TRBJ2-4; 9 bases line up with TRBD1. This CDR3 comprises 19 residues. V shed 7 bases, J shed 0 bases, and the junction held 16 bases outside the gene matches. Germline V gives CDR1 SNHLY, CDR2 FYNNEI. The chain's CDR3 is CASKRFRDRVGLAKNIQYF. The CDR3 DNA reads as TGTGCCAGCAAGAGATTCCGGGACAGGGTTGGCCTAGCCAAAAACATTCAGTACTTC.

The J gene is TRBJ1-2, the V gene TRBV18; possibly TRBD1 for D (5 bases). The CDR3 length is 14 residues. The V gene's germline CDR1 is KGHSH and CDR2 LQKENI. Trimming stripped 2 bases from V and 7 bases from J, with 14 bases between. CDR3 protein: CASSPGTREGGYTF. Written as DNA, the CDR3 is TGTGCCAGCTCACCAGGGACCAGGGAGGGTGGCTACACCTTC. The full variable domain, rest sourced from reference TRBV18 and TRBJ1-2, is NAGVMQNPRHLVRRRGQEARLRCSPMKGHSHVYWYRQLPEEGLKFMVYLQKENIIDESGMPKERFSAEFPKEGPSILRIQQVVRGDSAAYFCASSPGTREGGYTFGSGTRLTVV.

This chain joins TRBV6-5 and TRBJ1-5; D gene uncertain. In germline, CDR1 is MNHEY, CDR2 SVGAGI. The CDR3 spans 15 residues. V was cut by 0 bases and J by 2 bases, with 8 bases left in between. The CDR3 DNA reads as TGTGCCAGCAGTTACTCGGGCTATCGCAATCAGCCCCAGCATTTT. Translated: CASSYSGYRNQPQHF.

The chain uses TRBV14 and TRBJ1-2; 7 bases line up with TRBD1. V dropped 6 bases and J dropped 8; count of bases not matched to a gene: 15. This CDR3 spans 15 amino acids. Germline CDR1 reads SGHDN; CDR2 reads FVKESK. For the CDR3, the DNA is TGTGCCAGCAGGCCTACCGAGGGGGCATCTCACGGCTACACCTTC. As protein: CASRPTEGASHGYTF. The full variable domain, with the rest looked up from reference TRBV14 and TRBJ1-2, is EAGVTQFPSHSVIEKGQTVTLRCDPISGHDNLYWYRRVMGKEIKFLLHFVKESKQDESGMPNNRFLAERTGGTYSTLKVQPAELEDSGVYFCASRPTEGASHGYTFGSGTRLTVV.

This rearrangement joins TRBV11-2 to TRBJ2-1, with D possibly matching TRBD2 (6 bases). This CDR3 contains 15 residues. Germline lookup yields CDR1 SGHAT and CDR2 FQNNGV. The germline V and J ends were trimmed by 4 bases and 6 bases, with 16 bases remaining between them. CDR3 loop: CASSSPLTEGNEQFF. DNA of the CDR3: TGTGCCAGCAGCTCCCCGTTGACGGAGGGCAATGAGCAGTTCTTC.

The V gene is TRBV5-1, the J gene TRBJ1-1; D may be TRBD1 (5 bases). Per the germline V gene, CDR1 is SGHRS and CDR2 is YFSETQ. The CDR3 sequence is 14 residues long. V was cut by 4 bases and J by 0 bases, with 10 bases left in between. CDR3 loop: CASSGDRLNTEAFF. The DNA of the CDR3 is TGCGCCAGCAGCGGCGACAGACTGAACACTGAAGCTTTCTTT. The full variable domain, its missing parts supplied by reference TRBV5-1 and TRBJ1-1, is KAGVTQTPRYLIKTRGQQVTLSCSPISGHRSVSWYQQTPGQGLQFLFEYFSETQRNKGNFPGRFSGRQFSNSRSEMNVSTLELGDSALYLCASSGDRLNTEAFFGQGTRLTVV.

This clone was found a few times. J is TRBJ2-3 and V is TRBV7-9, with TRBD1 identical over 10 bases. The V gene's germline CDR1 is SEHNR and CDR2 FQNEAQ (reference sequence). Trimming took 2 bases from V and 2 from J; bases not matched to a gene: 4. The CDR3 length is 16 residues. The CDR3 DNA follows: TGTGCCAGCAGCTTATCGGACAGGGGGAACACAGATACGCAGTATTTT. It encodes CASSLSDRGNTDTQYF.

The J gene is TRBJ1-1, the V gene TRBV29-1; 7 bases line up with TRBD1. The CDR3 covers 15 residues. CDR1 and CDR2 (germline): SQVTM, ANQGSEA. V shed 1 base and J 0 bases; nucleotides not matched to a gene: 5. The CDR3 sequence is CSVEGRDRVNTEAFF. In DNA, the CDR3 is TGCAGCGTTGAAGGGAGGGACAGAGTGAACACTGAAGCTTTCTTT.

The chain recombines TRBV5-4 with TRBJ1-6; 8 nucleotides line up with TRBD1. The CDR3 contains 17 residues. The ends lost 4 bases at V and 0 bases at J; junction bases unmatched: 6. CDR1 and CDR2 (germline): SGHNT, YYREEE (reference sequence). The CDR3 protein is CASSVGQASSYNSPLHF. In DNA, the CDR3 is TGTGCCAGCAGCGTGGGACAGGCCAGCTCCTATAATTCACCCCTCCACTTT.

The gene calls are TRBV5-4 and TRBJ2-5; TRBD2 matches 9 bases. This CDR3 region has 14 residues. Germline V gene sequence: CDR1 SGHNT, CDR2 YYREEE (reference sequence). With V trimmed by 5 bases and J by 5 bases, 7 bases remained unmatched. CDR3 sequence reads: CASRVAGAWETQYF. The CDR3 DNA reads TGTGCCAGCAGGGTAGCGGGAGCATGGGAGACCCAGTACTTC.

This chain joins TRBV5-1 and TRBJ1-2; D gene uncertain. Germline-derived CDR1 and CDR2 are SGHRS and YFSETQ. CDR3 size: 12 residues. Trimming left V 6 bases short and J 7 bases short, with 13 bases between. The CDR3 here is CASKPDQAGYTF. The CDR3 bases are TGCGCCAGCAAGCCAGATCAGGCTGGCTACACCTTC.

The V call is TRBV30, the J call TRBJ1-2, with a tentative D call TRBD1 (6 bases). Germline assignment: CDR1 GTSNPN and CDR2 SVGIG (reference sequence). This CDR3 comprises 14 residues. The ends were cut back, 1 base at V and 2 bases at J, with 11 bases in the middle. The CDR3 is CAWSDITGNYGYTF. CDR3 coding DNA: TGTGCCTGGAGTGACATCACAGGGAACTATGGCTACACCTTC. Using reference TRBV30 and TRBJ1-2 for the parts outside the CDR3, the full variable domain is SQTIHQWPATLVQPVGSPLSLECTVEGTSNPNLYWYRQAAGRGLQLLFYSVGIGQISSEVPQNLSASRPQDRQFILSSKKLLLSDSGFYLCAWSDITGNYGYTFGSGTRLTVV.

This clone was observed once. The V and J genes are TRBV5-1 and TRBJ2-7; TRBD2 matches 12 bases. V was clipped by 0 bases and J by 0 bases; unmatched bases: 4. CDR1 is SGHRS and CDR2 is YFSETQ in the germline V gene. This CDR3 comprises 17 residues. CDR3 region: CASSLVLAGGSSYEQYF. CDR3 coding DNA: TGCGCCAGCAGCTTGGTACTAGCGGGGGGTTCCTCCTACGAGCAGTACTTC.